This TCR beta chain was observed in a study of blood T cell repertoires in COVID-19. CDR3 length equals 14 residues. With 6 bases clipped from V and 5 bases from J, the junction kept 5 bases outside the gene matches. The V gene's germline CDR1 is LNHDA and CDR2 SQIVND (reference sequence). TCRdb's copy holds only in-frame clones and misses some; the assay was immunoSEQ multiplex PCR. The sample contains 75,000 to 100,000 clones, nearly 90% of which appear only once. V and J are TRBV19 and TRBJ1-4; 8 nucleotides align to TRBD1. The clonotype originates from a man between 65 and 85 years old with acute or convalescent COVID-19. The specimen was peripheral blood. The CDR3 loop is CASSLTGVNEKLFF. DNA for the CDR3: TGTGCCAGTAGCTTGACAGGGGTAAATGAAAAACTGTTTTTT.